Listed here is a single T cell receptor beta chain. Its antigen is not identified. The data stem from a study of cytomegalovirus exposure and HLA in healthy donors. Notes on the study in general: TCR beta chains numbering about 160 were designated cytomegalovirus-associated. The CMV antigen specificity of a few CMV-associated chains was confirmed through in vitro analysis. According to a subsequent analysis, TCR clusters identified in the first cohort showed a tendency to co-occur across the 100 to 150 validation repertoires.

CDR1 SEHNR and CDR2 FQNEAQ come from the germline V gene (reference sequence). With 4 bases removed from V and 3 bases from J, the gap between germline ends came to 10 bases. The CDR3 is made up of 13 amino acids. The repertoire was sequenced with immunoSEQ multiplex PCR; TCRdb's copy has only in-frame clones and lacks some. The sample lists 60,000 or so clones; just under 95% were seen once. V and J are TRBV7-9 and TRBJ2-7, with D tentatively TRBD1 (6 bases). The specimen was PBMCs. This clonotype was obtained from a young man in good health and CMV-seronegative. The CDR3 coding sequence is TGTGCCAGCAGCTCAGGACAGAGCTACGAGCAGTACTTC. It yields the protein CASSSGQSYEQYF.